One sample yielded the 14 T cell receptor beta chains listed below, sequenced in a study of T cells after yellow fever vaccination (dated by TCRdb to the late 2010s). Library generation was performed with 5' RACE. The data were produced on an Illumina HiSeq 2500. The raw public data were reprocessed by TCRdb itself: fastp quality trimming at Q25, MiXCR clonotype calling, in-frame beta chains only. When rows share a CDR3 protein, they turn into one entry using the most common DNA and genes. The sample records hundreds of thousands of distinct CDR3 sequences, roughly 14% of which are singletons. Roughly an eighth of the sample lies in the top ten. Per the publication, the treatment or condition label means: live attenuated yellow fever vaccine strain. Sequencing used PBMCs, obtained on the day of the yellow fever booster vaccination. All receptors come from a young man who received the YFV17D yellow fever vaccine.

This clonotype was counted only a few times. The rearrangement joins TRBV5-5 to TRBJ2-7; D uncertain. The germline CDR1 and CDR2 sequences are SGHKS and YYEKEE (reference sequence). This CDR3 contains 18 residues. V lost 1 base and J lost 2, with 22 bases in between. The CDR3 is CASSLRDRRTHDAYEQYF. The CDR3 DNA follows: TGTGCCAGCAGCTTGAGGGATCGTCGGACCCACGACGCCTACGAGCAGTACTTC.

CDR3 loop: CASSVPPWGADNEQFF. CDR3 sequence (DNA): TGTGCCAGCAGCGTCCCGCCATGGGGGGCCGACAATGAGCAGTTCTTC. This sequence joins TRBV9 and TRBJ2-1, with D possibly called TRBD1 or TRBD2 (6 bases each). CDR3 size: 16 residues. CDR1 and CDR2 (germline): SGDLS, YYNGEE. V lost 2 bases and J 5 bases, leaving 17 bases between the germline ends. Based on the CDR3 plus reference TRBV9 and TRBJ2-1, the full variable domain is DSGVTQTPKHLITATGQRVTLRCSPRSGDLSVYWYQQSLDQGLQFLIQYYNGEERAKGNILERFSAQQFPDLHSELNLSSLELGDSALYFCASSVPPWGADNEQFFGPGTRLTVL.

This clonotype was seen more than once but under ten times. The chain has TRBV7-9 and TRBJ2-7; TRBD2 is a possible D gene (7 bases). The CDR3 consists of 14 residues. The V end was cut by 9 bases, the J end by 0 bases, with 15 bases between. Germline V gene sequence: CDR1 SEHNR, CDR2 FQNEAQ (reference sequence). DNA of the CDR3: TGTGCCAGAGGGGGGCTAGCGGCCTCCTACGAGCAGTACTTC. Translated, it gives CARGGLAASYEQYF.

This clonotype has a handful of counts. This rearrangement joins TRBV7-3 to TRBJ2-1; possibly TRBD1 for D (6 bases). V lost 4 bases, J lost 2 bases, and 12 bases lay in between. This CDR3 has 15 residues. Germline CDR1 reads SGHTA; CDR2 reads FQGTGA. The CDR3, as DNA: TGTGCCAGCAGCTCCGGACAGCCCGCCTACAATGAGCAGTTCTTC. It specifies CASSSGQPAYNEQFF.

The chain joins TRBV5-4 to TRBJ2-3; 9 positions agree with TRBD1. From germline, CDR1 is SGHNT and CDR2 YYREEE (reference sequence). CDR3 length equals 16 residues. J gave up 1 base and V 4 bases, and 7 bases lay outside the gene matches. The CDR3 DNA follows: TGTGCCAGCAGCCCGGGGCGGGACAGGGGCACAGATACGCAGTATTTT. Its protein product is CASSPGRDRGTDTQYF.

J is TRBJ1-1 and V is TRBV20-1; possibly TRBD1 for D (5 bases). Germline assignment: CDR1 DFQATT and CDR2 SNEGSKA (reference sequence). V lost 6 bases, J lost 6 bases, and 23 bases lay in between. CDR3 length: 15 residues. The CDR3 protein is CSAKPQTTGFSEAFF. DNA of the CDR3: TGCAGTGCGAAACCTCAAACCACAGGATTCTCTGAAGCTTTCTTT.

CDR3 residues: CASLPSGTYNEQFF. Here the CDR3 DNA reads TGTGCCAGCCTTCCCTCCGGGACGTACAATGAGCAGTTCTTC. The chain has TRBV2 and TRBJ2-1; D assignment may be TRBD1 or TRBD2 (5 bases each). The CDR3 has 14 residues. Germline V gene sequence: CDR1 SNHLY, CDR2 FYNNEI. V was trimmed by 8 bases and J by 4 bases, leaving 15 bases between them.

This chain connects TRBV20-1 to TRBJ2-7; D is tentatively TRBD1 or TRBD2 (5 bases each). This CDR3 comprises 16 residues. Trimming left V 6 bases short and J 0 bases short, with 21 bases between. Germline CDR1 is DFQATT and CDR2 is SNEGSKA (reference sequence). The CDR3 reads CSAPPPPGRSSYEQYF. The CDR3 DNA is TGCAGTGCCCCACCCCCACCGGGGCGAAGCTCCTACGAGCAGTACTTC.

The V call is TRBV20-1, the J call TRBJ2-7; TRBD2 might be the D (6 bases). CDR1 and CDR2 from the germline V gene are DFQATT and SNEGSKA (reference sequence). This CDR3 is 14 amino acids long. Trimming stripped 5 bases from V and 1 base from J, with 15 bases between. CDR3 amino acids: CSADGGTLSYEQYF. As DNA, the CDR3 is TGCAGTGCTGACGGGGGAACTCTATCCTACGAGCAGTACTTC.

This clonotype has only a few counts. CDR3 coding DNA: TGTGCCAGCAGTTACCGGGCAGCCGAGCAGTTCTTC. Translated: CASSYRAAEQFF. The chain combines TRBV6-6 with TRBJ2-1; D unresolved. Germline values: CDR1 MNHNY, CDR2 SVGAGI (reference sequence). Trimming stripped 2 bases from V and 10 bases from J, with 9 bases between. The CDR3 extends over 12 amino acids.

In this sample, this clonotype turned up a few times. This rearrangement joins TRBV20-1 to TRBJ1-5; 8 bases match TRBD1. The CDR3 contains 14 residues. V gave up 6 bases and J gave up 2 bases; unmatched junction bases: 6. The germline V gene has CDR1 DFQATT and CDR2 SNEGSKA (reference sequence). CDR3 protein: CSAPEGQGNQPQHF. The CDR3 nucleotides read TGCAGTGCCCCTGAGGGACAGGGCAATCAGCCCCAGCATTTT.

The CDR3 coding sequence is TGCGCCAGCAGCTTGGCGGCGGGAGGGTCCAGGCATACGCAGTATTTT. Its translation is CASSLAAGGSRHTQYF. The rearrangement links TRBV5-1 to TRBJ2-3; 9 bases match TRBD2. Germline loops: CDR1 SGHRS, CDR2 YFSETQ. J was trimmed by 7 bases and V by 0 bases; bases with no gene match: 9. The CDR3 is made up of 16 amino acids.

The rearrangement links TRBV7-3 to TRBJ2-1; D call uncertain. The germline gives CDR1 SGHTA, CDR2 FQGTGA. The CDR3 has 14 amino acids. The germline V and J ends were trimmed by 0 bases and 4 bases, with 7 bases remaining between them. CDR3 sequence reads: CASSLTPAYNEQFF. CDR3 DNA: TGTGCCAGCAGCTTAACTCCGGCTTACAATGAGCAGTTCTTC.

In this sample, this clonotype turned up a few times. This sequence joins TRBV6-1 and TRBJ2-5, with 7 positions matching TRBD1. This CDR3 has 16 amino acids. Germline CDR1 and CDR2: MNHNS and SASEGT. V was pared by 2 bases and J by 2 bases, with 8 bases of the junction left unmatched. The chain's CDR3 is CASSEREGTVQETQYF. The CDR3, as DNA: TGTGCCAGCAGTGAAAGGGAAGGGACAGTTCAAGAGACCCAGTACTTC.